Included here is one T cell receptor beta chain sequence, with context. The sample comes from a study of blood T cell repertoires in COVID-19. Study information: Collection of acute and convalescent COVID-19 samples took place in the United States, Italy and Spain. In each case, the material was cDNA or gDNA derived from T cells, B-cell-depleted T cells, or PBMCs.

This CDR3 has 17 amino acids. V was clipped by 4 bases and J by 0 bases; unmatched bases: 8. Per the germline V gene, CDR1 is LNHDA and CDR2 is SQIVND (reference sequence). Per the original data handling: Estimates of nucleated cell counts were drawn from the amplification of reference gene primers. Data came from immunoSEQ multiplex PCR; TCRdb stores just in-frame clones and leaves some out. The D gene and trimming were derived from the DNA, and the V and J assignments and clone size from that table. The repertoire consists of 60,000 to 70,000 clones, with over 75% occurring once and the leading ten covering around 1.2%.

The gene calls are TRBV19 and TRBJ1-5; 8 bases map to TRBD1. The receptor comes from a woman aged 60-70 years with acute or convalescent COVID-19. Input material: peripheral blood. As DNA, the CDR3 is TGTGCCAGTAGTACAACCGGGACAGGATATAGCAATCAGCCCCAGCATTTT. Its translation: CASSTTGTGYSNQPQHF.